This T cell receptor beta chain was retrieved from a study of T-cell memory formation after mild COVID-19. TCRdb recomputed calls from the 5' RACE reads with MiXCR, one row per CDR3 protein. The sample includes about 270,000 distinct CDR3 sequences, roughly 18% seen only once; the top ten take under 25%. As regards this clonotype: The antigen is not known.

The study's findings and limits: Later expanders leaned toward CD4+, whereas clones contracting from day 15 to 85 were balanced CD4/CD8.

The CDR3 has 14 amino acids. Trimming pared 1 base from V and 6 bases from J, leaving 13 bases between. Germline V gives CDR1 DFQATT, CDR2 SNEGSKA (reference sequence). The chain links TRBV20-1 to TRBJ2-1; the D call may be TRBD1 or TRBD2 (5 bases each). Sequenced material: PBMCs or a T cell subset sorted from them (not recorded which). The TCR was taken from a man between 18 and 29 years old who had mild COVID-19 (a few samples of this study predate the infection). Cell type and time point are not known. CDR3 sequence: CSARGDLAFNEQFF. The CDR3, as DNA: TGCAGTGCTAGAGGGGACCTAGCATTCAATGAGCAGTTCTTC.